This T cell receptor (beta chain) was recorded in a study of graft-versus-host responses after intestinal transplantation. Overall study: Multivisceral, liver-intestinal, or isolated intestinal grafts went to recipients. Recipients were all induced with anti-thymocyte globulin, then given tacrolimus and steroids for 3 to 4 years.

Measured with immunoSEQ multiplex PCR; TCRdb has only the in-frame clones, and not every one. The profile shows under 100,000 clones, roughly 85% of them singletons. Findings and limits, study-wide: Individuals carrying graft-donor T cell macrochimerism showed high graft-versus-host to host-versus-graft clonal ratios in allografts. After transplant, early declines in HvG clones were associated with peak levels of circulating GvH clones.

On this clone: Its antigen is currently unknown.

The receptor's source is a human donor who received an intestinal transplant. The sample in question was unstimulated CD4+ T cells sorted from spleen or lymph node cells, obtained before intestinal transplant.

CDR3 sequence reads: CASDREIGNGYTF. CDR3 nucleotides: TGTGCCTCGGACAGGGAGATTGGAAATGGCTACACCTTC. The chain has TRBV30 and TRBJ1-2, with 8 bases that match TRBD1. The CDR3 runs 13 residues. With V trimmed by 7 bases and J by 6 bases, 10 bases remained unmatched. Per germline, CDR1 GTSNPN and CDR2 SVGIG (reference sequence).